Below are 15 T cell receptor beta chains sequenced from a single sample in a study of blood T cells in healthy people across ages. The second PCR ran roughly 6 to 11 cycles with a sample-barcoded 5' primer and J-beta primers. TCRdb re-called the 5' RACE reads with MiXCR, one entry per CDR3 protein. This table holds 700,000 or so distinct CDR3 sequences, 20% to 25% found once. Material: blood. These TCRs come from a man between 70 and 80 years old in good health.

This clonotype has ten or more counts. The V gene is TRBV12-3 or TRBV12-4, the J gene TRBJ2-7; D not resolved. The CDR3 consists of 12 residues. Trimming cost V 5 bases and J 4 bases, with 9 bases left between them. DNA of the CDR3: TGTGCCAGCAGTCCGACAATTTACGAGCAGTACTTC. Translated: CASSPTIYEQYF.

The gene calls are TRBV18 and TRBJ2-5; D remains unclear. This CDR3 spans 14 amino acids. In germline, CDR1 is KGHSH, CDR2 LQKENI. V lost 1 base, J lost 0 bases, and 6 bases lay in between. The CDR3 spells CASSPLPDQETQYF. In DNA form, the CDR3 reads TGTGCCAGCTCACCACTTCCCGACCAAGAGACCCAGTACTTC.

In this sample, this clonotype turned up a few times. V usage is TRBV20-1 and J usage is TRBJ2-5; 9 bases fit TRBD2. CDR1 DFQATT and CDR2 SNEGSKA come from the germline V gene (reference sequence). V was pared by 6 bases and J by 4 bases, with 18 bases of the junction left unmatched. The CDR3 has 17 residues. The CDR3 nucleotides are TGCAGTGCCGACCCACTGGAGGCGGGAGGGCCCGGAGAGACCCAGTACTTC. This translates into CSADPLEAGGPGETQYF.

V gene TRBV7-3 combines with J gene TRBJ2-3; 7 bases agree with TRBD1. CDR1 is SGHTA and CDR2 is FQGTGA in the germline V gene. Trimming cost V 5 bases and J 4 bases; bases outside gene matches: 9. The CDR3 loop spans 15 amino acids. The DNA for the CDR3 is TGTGCCAGCAGCCCAAGACAGGGCAGCTCAGATACGCAGTATTTT. It yields the protein CASSPRQGSSDTQYF. Full variable domain (missing parts from reference TRBV7-3 and TRBJ2-3): GAGVSQTPSNKVTEKGKYVELRCDPISGHTALYWYRQSLGQGPEFLIYFQGTGAADDSGLPNDRFFAVRPEGSVSTLKIQRTERGDSAVYLCASSPRQGSSDTQYFGPGTRLTVL.

The V gene is TRBV29-1, the J gene TRBJ1-2; 10 bases are shared with TRBD1. In germline, CDR1 is SQVTM, CDR2 ANQGSEA. The CDR3 spans 15 residues. V shed 5 bases, J shed 4 bases, and the junction held 10 bases outside the gene matches. The chain's CDR3 is CSVTAGGTGVYGYTF. Written as DNA, the CDR3 is TGCAGCGTTACTGCGGGGGGGACAGGGGTCTATGGCTACACCTTC.

This clonotype was seen only a few times. This chain connects TRBV12-3 or TRBV12-4 to TRBJ2-5; TRBD2 agrees at 10 bases. This CDR3 spans 17 amino acids. Losses at the gene ends were 6 bases for V and 5 bases for J; bases not matched to a gene: 15. The CDR3 reads CASSQPPSGGYRETQYF. Here the CDR3 DNA reads TGTGCCAGCAGCCAACCTCCTAGCGGGGGTTATAGGGAGACCCAGTACTTC.

This clonotype has just a few counts. The V gene is TRBV20-1, the J gene TRBJ2-1; D is perhaps TRBD1 (5 bases). The CDR3 has 16 amino acids. The ends were cut back, 2 bases at V and 4 bases at J, with 18 bases in the middle. Per germline, CDR1 DFQATT and CDR2 SNEGSKA (reference sequence). CDR3 region: CSARTPGFGSYNEQFF. Written as DNA, the CDR3 is TGCAGTGCTAGAACCCCAGGGTTTGGTAGTTACAATGAGCAGTTCTTC.

This clonotype has more than one count but fewer than ten. The rearrangement joins TRBV28 to TRBJ1-4; D is unresolved. The V gene's germline CDR1 is MDHEN and CDR2 SYDVKM. The CDR3 loop spans 13 amino acids. Trimming removed 8 bases at V and 2 bases at J, with 9 bases between. Here the CDR3 DNA reads TGTGCCAGCGGAATGGCTACTAATGAAAAACTGTTTTTT. This gives the protein CASGMATNEKLFF.

The rearrangement joins TRBV9 to TRBJ2-1; no clear D. The CDR3 is made up of 12 amino acids. V lost 4 bases to trimming and J lost 3 bases, with 5 bases between them. Germline CDR1 SGDLS, CDR2 YYNGEE. The CDR3: CASSQYYNEQFF. The CDR3 DNA is TGTGCCAGCAGCCAATACTACAATGAGCAGTTCTTC.

The chain links TRBV5-1 to TRBJ1-1, with a weak D call TRBD1 (5 bases). Trimming shortened V by 2 bases and J by 3 bases, and 23 bases separated the two germline ends. The CDR3 has 18 amino acids. The germline V gene encodes CDR1 SGHRS and CDR2 YFSETQ. DNA of the CDR3: TGCGCCAGCAGCTTTAAACAAATCTCCCGACCGGGGGACACTGAAGCTTTCTTT. Amino acid sequence: CASSFKQISRPGDTEAFF. Variable domain in full (rest from reference TRBV5-1 and TRBJ1-1): KAGVTQTPRYLIKTRGQQVTLSCSPISGHRSVSWYQQTPGQGLQFLFEYFSETQRNKGNFPGRFSGRQFSNSRSEMNVSTLELGDSALYLCASSFKQISRPGDTEAFFGQGTRLTVV.

This clonotype was counted a few times. The rearrangement links TRBV4-3 to TRBJ1-5; no clear D gene. The CDR3 has 15 amino acids. Trimming shortened V by 0 bases and J by 3 bases, and 9 bases separated the two germline ends. Germline CDR1 LGHNA, CDR2 YSLEER. The CDR3 spells CASSQDRLINQPQHF. CDR3 nucleotide sequence: TGCGCCAGCAGCCAAGATCGACTGATCAATCAGCCCCAGCATTTT.

This clonotype was observed a handful of times. The chain combines TRBV6-6 with TRBJ2-3; D unresolved. This CDR3 has 15 amino acids. The germline V gene has CDR1 MNHNY and CDR2 SVGAGI (reference sequence). The ends were cut back, 0 bases at V and 0 bases at J, with 7 bases in the middle. In DNA, the CDR3 is TGTGCCAGCAGTTACTCAGGCAGGAGCACAGATACGCAGTATTTT. Protein sequence: CASSYSGRSTDTQYF.

The J gene is TRBJ2-3, the V gene TRBV3-1; no reliable D call. V lost 2 bases to trimming and J lost 5 bases, with 14 bases between them. CDR1 LGHDT and CDR2 YNNKEL come from the germline V gene (reference sequence). The CDR3 covers 15 residues. The CDR3 sequence: CASSQSNDKLDTQYF. The CDR3 bases are TGTGCCAGCAGCCAAAGTAACGACAAACTAGATACGCAGTATTTT.

This clonotype was picked up a small number of times. CDR3 DNA sequence: TGCAGCGTTGATGTGGGGGAGAGTGGCTACGAGCAGTACTTC. This codes for CSVDVGESGYEQYF. This chain joins TRBV29-1 and TRBJ2-7, with D perhaps TRBD1 or TRBD2 (5 bases each). Germline V CDR1 and CDR2: SQVTM, ANQGSEA. Trimming pared 3 bases from V and 3 bases from J, leaving 15 bases between. The CDR3 covers 14 residues.

The rearrangement uses TRBV5-5 and TRBJ2-5; no definite D call. The V gene lost 4 bases and the J gene lost 5 bases, with 15 bases spanning the gap. Germline lookup yields CDR1 SGHKS and CDR2 YYEKEE (reference sequence). This CDR3 has 14 residues. Here the CDR3 reads CASSDRVYKETQYF. CDR3 in DNA: TGTGCCAGCAGCGACCGGGTCTATAAGGAGACCCAGTACTTC.